These 11 T cell receptor beta chains were all obtained from the same sample, sequenced in a study of CD8 T cells in ankylosing spondylitis. These receptors' targets are unknown. One entry per CDR3 protein results from TCRdb running MiXCR on the 5' RACE reads. The sample shows 200,000 to 250,000 distinct CDR3 sequences, about 7% of them seen only once. General study points: Made up of 7 to 9 highly homologous variants, a TCR beta motif appeared characteristic of ankylosing spondylitis blood.

The sample was blood, either unsorted or a sorted T cell fraction (not recorded which). The receptors were gathered from a male donor with ankylosing spondylitis.

This clonotype occurred a few times. In DNA form, the CDR3 reads TGCGCCAGCAGCCCCGGCCCTGGGGGGGGTGAATACGAGCAGTACTTC. As protein: CASSPGPGGGEYEQYF. The V and J genes are TRBV4-3 and TRBJ2-7; 7 positions match TRBD2. Germline V gene data show CDR1 as LGHNA and CDR2 as YSLEER. The CDR3 consists of 16 residues. V was pared by 4 bases and J by 4 bases, with 13 bases of the junction left unmatched.

This clonotype was seen at least ten times. The chain has TRBV12-3 or TRBV12-4 and TRBJ2-1; 9 nucleotides match TRBD1. The J segment lost 12 bases and the V segment lost 5 bases, leaving 11 bases of the junction unmatched. This CDR3 has 14 amino acids. Here the CDR3 reads CASSRGDRVWGQFF. DNA for the CDR3: TGTGCCAGCAGTCGAGGGGACAGGGTTTGGGGGCAGTTCTTC.

This clonotype was picked up many times. The J gene is TRBJ2-7, the V gene TRBV9; 7 bases are a match to TRBD2. Germline CDR1 is SGDLS and CDR2 is YYNGEE. The CDR3 sequence is 14 residues long. The trim removed 3 bases at V and 7 bases at J, leaving 10 bases unmatched. This CDR3 reads CASSEAGDTREQYF. The CDR3 region has the DNA TGTGCCAGCAGCGAGGCGGGGGATACGCGGGAGCAGTACTTC.

The gene calls are TRBV7-9 and TRBJ2-5; D not resolved. In germline, CDR1 is SEHNR, CDR2 FQNEAQ (reference sequence). The CDR3 spans 17 residues. The V and J ends lost 2 bases and 0 bases respectively, with 16 bases between them. DNA of the CDR3: TGTGCCAGCAGCTTAAGTTGGGCTAGAGGAAACCAAGAGACCCAGTACTTC. Its protein product is CASSLSWARGNQETQYF.

The CDR3 region is CASSSLSGYEQYF. DNA for the CDR3: TGTGCCAGCAGTTCCTTATCGGGCTACGAGCAGTACTTC. The rearrangement joins TRBV6-2 or TRBV6-3 to TRBJ2-7; D remains unclear. V dropped 4 bases and J dropped 3 bases, with 10 bases sitting between them. Looked up from germline, CDR1 is MNHEY and CDR2 is SVGEGT. This CDR3 comprises 13 residues.

This clonotype has at least ten counts. V and J are TRBV4-2 and TRBJ1-1, with D maybe TRBD1 (5 bases). Deletions cut 5 bases from V and 4 bases from J, with 23 bases between. Germline assignment: CDR1 LGHNA and CDR2 YNFKEQ. The CDR3 is 17 residues long. CDR3 residues: CASSDNPPGGEGTEAFF. The CDR3, as DNA: TGTGCCAGCAGCGACAATCCGCCGGGGGGAGAGGGCACTGAAGCTTTCTTT.

There are a few counts of this clonotype. The rearrangement uses TRBV27 and TRBJ1-4; D not resolved. V was shortened by 5 bases and J by 7 bases, with 17 bases between the two germline ends. CDR1 and CDR2 from the germline V gene are MNHEY and SMNVEV (reference sequence). This CDR3 has 15 amino acids. CDR3 sequence: CASSQEPTRGEKLFF. In nucleotides, the CDR3 is TGTGCCAGCAGTCAGGAGCCGACACGCGGTGAAAAACTGTTTTTT.

This clonotype was counted at least ten times. This chain connects TRBV6-2 or TRBV6-3 to TRBJ1-1, with 7 bases identical to TRBD1. Germline V lookup: CDR1 MNHEY, CDR2 SVGEGT. The CDR3 is 15 residues long. V lost 7 bases to trimming and J lost 5 bases; unmatched junction nucleotides: 13. Here the CDR3 reads CASTSFPGGRTEAFF. CDR3 sequence (DNA): TGTGCCAGCACATCGTTCCCAGGGGGGAGGACTGAAGCTTTCTTT.

This clonotype appeared many times. V gene TRBV7-8 combines with J gene TRBJ2-7; 7 bases map to TRBD1. Per the germline V gene, CDR1 is SGHVS and CDR2 is FQNEAQ. V lost 6 bases to trimming and J lost 3 bases; unmatched junction nucleotides: 8. The CDR3 is made up of 14 amino acids. The CDR3 region has the DNA TGTGCCAGCAGGTTAACGGACAGGAGCTACGAGCAGTACTTC. Translation gives CASRLTDRSYEQYF.

This clonotype was seen a handful of times. The rearrangement uses TRBV30 and TRBJ2-1, with TRBD2 matching 8 bases. The trim removed 4 bases at V and 9 bases at J, leaving 8 bases unmatched. The CDR3 consists of 13 residues. Per the germline V gene, CDR1 is GTSNPN and CDR2 is SVGIG (reference sequence). The CDR3 sequence: CAWTTGGPGEQFF. Written as DNA, the CDR3 is TGTGCCTGGACGACGGGAGGGCCGGGTGAGCAGTTCTTC.

Many counts were recorded for this clonotype. The chain uses TRBV7-3 and TRBJ2-7, with a weak D call TRBD2 (5 bases). V lost 5 bases, J lost 5 bases, and 13 bases lay in between. CDR3 size: 13 residues. The germline V gene has CDR1 SGHTA and CDR2 FQGTGA. The CDR3 reads CASSPPGIHEQYF. The CDR3 DNA reads TGTGCCAGCAGCCCCCCGGGGATCCACGAGCAGTACTTC.